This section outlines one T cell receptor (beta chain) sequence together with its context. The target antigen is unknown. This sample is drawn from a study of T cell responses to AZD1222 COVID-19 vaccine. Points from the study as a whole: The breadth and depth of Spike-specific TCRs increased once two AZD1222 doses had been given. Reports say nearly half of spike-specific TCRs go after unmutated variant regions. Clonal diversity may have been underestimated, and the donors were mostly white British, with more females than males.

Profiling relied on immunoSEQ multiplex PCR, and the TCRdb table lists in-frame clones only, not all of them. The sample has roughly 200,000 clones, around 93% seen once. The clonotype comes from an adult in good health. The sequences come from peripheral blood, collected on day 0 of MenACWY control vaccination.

CDR3 sequence: CASSPGTAYTEAFF. CDR3 sequence (DNA): TGCGCCAGCAGCCCGGGGACAGCTTACACTGAAGCTTTCTTT. The J gene is TRBJ1-1, the V gene TRBV5-1, with 7 bases aligning to TRBD1. Germline values: CDR1 SGHRS, CDR2 YFSETQ. The CDR3 totals 14 residues. The V segment lost 4 bases and the J segment 3 bases; nucleotides outside the gene matches: 6.